The next 18 T cell receptor beta chains were all read from a single sample in a study of Graves' ophthalmopathy and Graves' hyperthyroidism. Amplifying from RNA transcripts, the study obtained TCR beta CDR3 regions. The library came from an HTBI-primed first-round RT-PCR and a second-round multiplex PCR. TCRdb re-called the multiplex PCR reads through MiXCR, storing one row per CDR3 protein. The sample has some 400,000 distinct CDR3 sequences, about 16% seen once; the top ten hold 1.6%. Sequencing was carried out using peripheral blood. These TCRs come from a woman aged 18-29 years with Graves' ophthalmopathy.

The table lists this clonotype with many counts. The V gene is TRBV28, the J gene TRBJ1-5; unclear D gene. The germline V gene has CDR1 MDHEN and CDR2 SYDVKM. V was trimmed by 6 bases and J by 9 bases, leaving 9 bases between them. The CDR3 consists of 11 residues. CDR3 coding DNA: TGTGCCAGCAGCTCTGAGGGGCCCCAGCATTTT. Its protein product is CASSSEGPQHF. Filled out from reference TRBV28 and TRBJ1-5, the complete variable domain reads DVKVTQSSRYLVKRTGEKVFLECVQDMDHENMFWYRQDPGLGLRLIYFSYDVKMKEKGDIPEGYSVSREKKERFSLILESASTNQTSMYLCASSSEGPQHFGDGTRLSIL.

This clonotype was seen ten or more times. V is TRBV7-2 and J is TRBJ2-7; TRBD2 might be the D (5 bases). CDR1 and CDR2 (germline): SGHTA, FQGNSA. The CDR3 extends over 13 amino acids. V was shortened by 5 bases and J by 4 bases, with 12 bases between the two germline ends. CDR3 sequence: CASSGSSGYEQYF. As DNA, the CDR3 is TGTGCCAGCAGCGGGTCATCGGGGTACGAGCAGTACTTC.

V usage is TRBV28 and J usage is TRBJ1-2; 9 nucleotides match TRBD1. The V and J ends lost 7 bases and 4 bases, in that order; junction bases with no gene match: 4. From germline, CDR1 is MDHEN and CDR2 SYDVKM. The CDR3 runs to 13 residues. The CDR3 protein is CASMTTGGYGYTF. The CDR3 DNA is TGTGCCAGCATGACGACAGGGGGCTATGGCTACACCTTC.

Many counts were recorded for this clonotype. The rearrangement joins TRBV28 to TRBJ2-2; TRBD2 agrees at 7 bases. V lost 4 bases, J lost 7 bases, and 3 bases stayed unmatched. This CDR3 has 13 residues. The germline CDR1 and CDR2 sequences are MDHEN and SYDVKM. Here the CDR3 DNA reads TGTGCCAGCAGTTCGGGGGGACTCGGGGAGCTGTTTTTT. Its protein product is CASSSGGLGELFF.

This clonotype was recorded many times. The CDR3 sequence is CASSLTWGDRALSEQYF. CDR3 in DNA: TGTGCCAGCAGTTTAACATGGGGAGACAGGGCTTTGAGTGAGCAGTACTTC. The chain couples TRBV27 to TRBJ2-7; 7 bases agree with TRBD1. The CDR3 has 17 residues. Germline V gene lookup returns CDR1 MNHEY and CDR2 SMNVEV (reference sequence). V lost 2 bases, J lost 7 bases, and 17 bases stayed unmatched.

The V call is TRBV6-2 or TRBV6-3, the J call TRBJ2-7, with unresolved D. Deletions cut 7 bases from V and 3 bases from J, with 13 bases between. The CDR3 contains 13 residues. Germline CDR1 and CDR2: MNHEY and SVGEGT. The CDR3 bases are TGTGCCAGCACCCCCGGAAGAGGCTACGAGCAGTACTTC. This translates into CASTPGRGYEQYF.

The chain has TRBV6-1 and TRBJ2-5; 7 bases are shared with TRBD1. This CDR3 is 14 amino acids long. In germline, CDR1 is MNHNS, CDR2 SASEGT. J was trimmed by 5 bases and V by 6 bases; bases with no gene match: 9. CDR3 nucleotide sequence: TGTGCCAGCAGAGCCACCGACAGGGTCGAGACCCAGTACTTC. Its protein product is CASRATDRVETQYF.

This clonotype was counted ten times or more. The chain couples TRBV30 to TRBJ1-1, with D uncertain. Trimming stripped 1 base from V and 3 bases from J, with 9 bases between. The CDR3 has 13 amino acids. From germline, CDR1 is GTSNPN and CDR2 SVGIG (reference sequence). The CDR3 coding sequence is TGTGCCTGGAGTGAGGGAGGGCACACTGAAGCTTTCTTT. Protein sequence: CAWSEGGHTEAFF.

This clonotype occurred many times. The rearrangement joins TRBV5-1 to TRBJ2-3; D call uncertain. The CDR3 loop spans 16 amino acids. V lost 0 bases and J 0 bases, leaving 11 bases between the germline ends. The germline V gene has CDR1 SGHRS and CDR2 YFSETQ. In nucleotides, the CDR3 is TGCGCCAGCAGCTTGGACGGTCACCTAAGCACAGATACGCAGTATTTT. It translates to CASSLDGHLSTDTQYF.

At least ten counts were recorded for this clonotype. The chain uses TRBV12-3 or TRBV12-4 and TRBJ1-6; TRBD1 matches at 7 bases. CDR3 length: 14 amino acids. Trimming took 5 bases from V and 8 from J; bases not matched to a gene: 6. CDR3 nucleotide sequence: TGTGCCAGCAGTCGTACAGGGGAAGATTCACCCCTCCACTTT. Translating it yields CASSRTGEDSPLHF.

This clonotype was found many times. The rearrangement uses TRBV6-1 and TRBJ1-3; D is perhaps TRBD1 (5 bases). The CDR3 is 14 amino acids. Trimming removed 5 bases at V and 4 bases at J, with 12 bases between. Germline V gene lookup returns CDR1 MNHNS and CDR2 SASEGT. The CDR3 sequence: CASSIRDLGNTIYF. The CDR3, as DNA: TGTGCCAGCAGTATTCGGGACCTCGGAAACACCATATATTTT.

The rearrangement uses TRBV6-1 and TRBJ1-3; 8 bases fit TRBD1. From germline, CDR1 is MNHNS and CDR2 SASEGT. This CDR3 region has 15 residues. V lost 5 bases, J lost 2 bases, and 5 bases stayed unmatched. The CDR3 DNA sequence: TGTGCCAGCAGTATGGGACAGGAACCTGGAAACACCATATATTTT. Protein sequence: CASSMGQEPGNTIYF.

This clonotype was detected a few times. The V call is TRBV7-8, the J call TRBJ2-5; maybe TRBD1 (6 bases). The CDR3 is 16 amino acids. The V end was cut by 5 bases, the J end by 2 bases, with 18 bases between. Germline-derived CDR1 and CDR2 are SGHVS and FQNEAQ. CDR3 residues: CASSPGVARGQETQYF. DNA of the CDR3: TGTGCCAGCAGCCCCGGGGTAGCAAGGGGGCAAGAGACCCAGTACTTC.

This clonotype was counted ten times or more. At one of its ends the junction is not consistent with the germline gene, which may arise from a read error. This sequence joins TRBV6-1 and TRBJ1-5; 8 bases map to TRBD1. Germline V lookup: CDR1 MNHNS, CDR2 SASEGT. The CDR3 sequence is 15 residues long. The CDR3 bases are TGTGCCAGCAATGAAGGACAGGGCAGCAATCAGCCCCAGCATTTT. This sequence encodes CASNEGQGSNQPQHF.

This clonotype was recorded at least ten times. V gene TRBV6-7 combines with J gene TRBJ1-2, with D hard to call. TRBV6-7 carries the ORF label, with uncertain function. The CDR3 loop spans 12 amino acids. V dropped 4 bases and J dropped 3 bases, with 6 bases sitting between them. This chain's CDR3 is CASSSGYYGYTF. The CDR3 DNA reads as TGTGCCAGCAGTTCCGGGTACTATGGCTACACCTTC.

The chain links TRBV2 to TRBJ2-2; D might be TRBD2 (5 bases). This CDR3 has 14 amino acids. The germline V and J ends were trimmed by 5 bases and 2 bases, with 9 bases remaining between them. The germline V gene has CDR1 SNHLY and CDR2 FYNNEI. The DNA for the CDR3 is TGTGCCAGCAGTAAGCGGAGTAACACCGGGGAGCTGTTTTTT. Protein: CASSKRSNTGELFF.

This clonotype has a count of ten or more. This chain uses TRBV12-3 or TRBV12-4 with TRBJ2-7; 10 positions agree with TRBD2. The CDR3 totals 17 residues. V shed 5 bases, J shed 4 bases, and the junction held 14 bases outside the gene matches. Here the CDR3 reads CASSPTRRAGGPYEQYF. The CDR3, as DNA: TGTGCCAGCAGTCCCACGCGTAGAGCGGGGGGGCCTTACGAGCAGTACTTC.

The chain has TRBV2 and TRBJ2-5, with 12 positions matching TRBD2. Germline V gives CDR1 SNHLY, CDR2 FYNNEI. CDR3 length equals 16 residues. The V and J ends lost 5 bases and 5 bases, in that order; junction bases with no gene match: 9. CDR3 amino acids: CASSWWTSGERETQYF. The DNA of the CDR3 is TGTGCCAGCAGTTGGTGGACTAGCGGGGAGCGGGAGACCCAGTACTTC.